Listed here are 18 T cell receptor beta chains from one sample, sequenced in a study of T-cell reconstitution after alpha-beta-depleted transplantation in children (dated by TCRdb to the mid-2010s). In light of the paper, this sample's treatment or condition label describes: allogeneic hematopoietic cell transplantation with graft depleted of TCRalphabeta T cells and CD19 B cells. The library was made by PCR. The reads were generated on an Illumina HiSeq 2500. To normalize quantification of the TCRbeta repertoire, the TCR libraries were built with molecular barcoding that relied on unique molecular identifiers. TCRdb cleaned the public reads at Q25 with fastp, built clones with MiXCR and kept in-frame beta chains. Each record represents a unique CDR3 protein, reported with the most common genes and DNA among its rows. Here the sample has 450,000 to 600,000 distinct CDR3 sequences; approximately 10% occur a single time. The top ten hold 2% of the sample.

Here the sequenced sample was PBMCs, taken before TCRalphabeta/CD19-depleted stem cell transplant. The receptors shown here come from a child aged 2 to 10 with inherited bone marrow failure, due to receive a stem cell transplant.

This clonotype was counted at least ten times. The chain has TRBV4-2 and TRBJ2-1; D is possibly TRBD1 or TRBD2 (5 bases each). The germline gives CDR1 LGHNA, CDR2 YNFKEQ. This CDR3 contains 14 residues. Between the trimmed V and J ends, which lost 4 bases and 9 bases, there was a span of 16 bases. CDR3 in amino acids: CASSPRGGSLEQFF. The CDR3 DNA follows: TGTGCCAGCAGCCCACGGGGCGGGTCCCTTGAGCAGTTCTTC.

A word on this clonotype: This may come from a read error, since a much larger clone is one base off. Written as DNA, the CDR3 is TGCAGTGCTAGAGAAGGGTCTCATAGGGATTCACCCCTCCACTTT. Encoded protein: CSAREGSHRDSPLHF. The chain joins TRBV20-1 to TRBJ1-6; D is uncertain. The CDR3 extends over 15 amino acids. Per the germline V gene, CDR1 is DFQATT and CDR2 is SNEGSKA (reference sequence). The V gene lost 0 bases and the J gene lost 8 bases, with 14 bases spanning the gap.

This clonotype was seen a handful of times. The chain carries TRBV4-1 and TRBJ1-3; possible D gene TRBD1, 6 bases. The CDR3 consists of 14 residues. CDR1 and CDR2 from the germline V gene are MGHRA and YSYEKL. Trimming removed 4 bases at V and 4 bases at J, with 11 bases between. The CDR3 DNA follows: TGCGCCAGCAGCCCTACAGGGAGCGGAAACACCATATATTTT. This codes for CASSPTGSGNTIYF.

In this sample, this clonotype turned up many times. The CDR3 spells CASKPIRQVGNIQYF. The CDR3 nucleotides are TGTGCCAGCAAACCGATCAGACAGGTGGGAAACATTCAGTACTTC. The chain uses TRBV6-2 or TRBV6-3 and TRBJ2-4; tentative D call: TRBD1 (6 bases). Trimming left V 7 bases short and J 6 bases short, with 19 bases between. From germline, CDR1 is MNHEY and CDR2 SVGEGT. CDR3 size: 15 residues.

This clonotype was found a few times. This chain joins TRBV9 and TRBJ2-7; D perhaps matches TRBD1 (6 bases). The V and J ends lost 4 bases and 3 bases respectively, with 17 bases between them. Per germline, CDR1 SGDLS and CDR2 YYNGEE. This CDR3 spans 15 amino acids. CDR3 loop: CASSMGAGKDYEQYF. In DNA, the CDR3 is TGTGCCAGCAGCATGGGGGCAGGGAAAGACTACGAGCAGTACTTC.

This clonotype was seen repeatedly, ten times or more. The V and J genes are TRBV5-1 and TRBJ2-7; 8 bases match TRBD2. Germline V CDR1 and CDR2: SGHRS, YFSETQ. The CDR3 totals 15 residues. J was trimmed by 4 bases and V by 1 base; bases with no gene match: 7. CDR3 in DNA: TGCGCCAGCAGCTTGAAGGTTAGCGGGAAGTACGAGCAGTACTTC. Translation gives CASSLKVSGKYEQYF.

The rearrangement joins TRBV5-4 to TRBJ2-2; D ambiguous. The CDR3 runs to 13 residues. CDR1 and CDR2 (germline): SGHNT, YYREEE (reference sequence). V was trimmed by 1 base and J by 8 bases, leaving 9 bases between them. The CDR3 nucleotides are TGTGCCAGCAGCTTGTCGATGGCGGGGGAGCTGTTTTTT. Translation: CASSLSMAGELFF.

The sample holds many counts of this clonotype. CDR3: CASSTGRTGYEQYF. The DNA for the CDR3 is TGCGCCAGCAGCACAGGGAGGACAGGCTACGAGCAGTACTTC. The chain links TRBV5-1 to TRBJ2-7; weak D call: TRBD1 (7 bases). Looked up from germline, CDR1 is SGHRS and CDR2 is YFSETQ. The CDR3 runs 14 residues. The V gene lost 4 bases and the J gene lost 3 bases, with 14 bases spanning the gap.

This clonotype showed up just a few times. The chain combines TRBV20-1 with TRBJ2-5; D may be TRBD2 (6 bases). Between the trimmed V and J ends, which lost 5 bases and 7 bases, there was a span of 20 bases. The length of the CDR3 is 14 residues. Germline V CDR1 and CDR2: DFQATT, SNEGSKA (reference sequence). DNA of the CDR3: TGCAGTGCTGGGGCTAGCGCCTGGTTAGGGACCCAGTACTTC. Encoded protein: CSAGASAWLGTQYF.

The rearrangement links TRBV7-2 to TRBJ1-1; D possibly corresponds to TRBD1 (5 bases). V lost 1 base and J 11 bases, leaving 11 bases between the germline ends. The length of the CDR3 is 12 residues. CDR1 and CDR2 (germline): SGHTA, FQGNSA. The CDR3 here is CASSLGPGWAFF. The CDR3 DNA reads as TGTGCCAGCAGCTTAGGTCCAGGGTGGGCTTTCTTT.

This clonotype showed up many times. The V and J genes are TRBV5-1 and TRBJ2-3, with D unresolved. The V gene lost 3 bases and the J gene lost 5 bases, with 13 bases spanning the gap. Germline assignment: CDR1 SGHRS and CDR2 YFSETQ. The CDR3 sequence is 14 residues long. The DNA for the CDR3 is TGCGCCAGCAGCTCCACTCGATGGAGAGATACGCAGTATTTT. Amino acid sequence: CASSSTRWRDTQYF. Supplemented by reference TRBV5-1 and TRBJ2-3, the full variable domain reads KAGVTQTPRYLIKTRGQQVTLSCSPISGHRSVSWYQQTPGQGLQFLFEYFSETQRNKGNFPGRFSGRQFSNSRSEMNVSTLELGDSALYLCASSSTRWRDTQYFGPGTRLTVL.

This clonotype was counted ten times or more. The V gene is TRBV2, the J gene TRBJ2-7, with D possibly TRBD2 on 6 matching bases. The CDR3 is 15 residues long. Germline V lookup: CDR1 SNHLY, CDR2 FYNNEI. V lost 4 bases, J lost 0 bases, and 13 bases lay in between. Here the CDR3 DNA reads TGTGCCAGCAGTGTGGGTAGCGGATTCTCCTACGAGCAGTACTTC. This translates into CASSVGSGFSYEQYF.

At least ten counts were recorded for this clonotype. The V and J genes are TRBV7-2 and TRBJ2-3, with TRBD2 matching over 9 bases. J lost 3 bases, V lost 5 bases, and 9 bases had no gene match. From germline, CDR1 is SGHTA and CDR2 FQGNSA. CDR3 length equals 16 residues. The CDR3: CASSQGRGGRTDTQYF. The CDR3 DNA reads TGTGCCAGCAGCCAGGGGCGGGGGGGTAGAACAGATACGCAGTATTTT.

This clonotype was recorded many times. The chain employs TRBV20-1 and TRBJ2-2; D uncertain. This CDR3 spans 11 amino acids. Germline CDR1 and CDR2: DFQATT and SNEGSKA (reference sequence). Trimming shortened V by 5 bases and J by 6 bases, and 7 bases separated the two germline ends. The CDR3 is CSAPGAGELFF. The CDR3 nucleotides are TGCAGTGCTCCAGGAGCCGGGGAGCTGTTTTTT.

There are many counts of this clonotype. CDR3 residues: CARIRDASTDTQYF. The CDR3 DNA follows: TGTGCCAGAATCAGGGACGCTAGCACAGATACGCAGTATTTT. The rearrangement uses TRBV2 and TRBJ2-3; D may correspond to TRBD1 or TRBD2 (5 bases each). V dropped 9 bases and J dropped 0 bases, with 13 bases sitting between them. The CDR3 has 14 amino acids. Germline assignment: CDR1 SNHLY and CDR2 FYNNEI.

This clonotype has a count of ten or more. The gene calls are TRBV7-9 and TRBJ2-7; D not certain. V was shortened by 5 bases and J by 3 bases, with 17 bases between the two germline ends. This CDR3 contains 15 residues. CDR1 and CDR2 (germline): SEHNR, FQNEAQ (reference sequence). The CDR3 is CASSPPGGAHYEQYF. In DNA, the CDR3 is TGTGCCAGCAGCCCCCCGGGCGGAGCCCACTACGAGCAGTACTTC.

This clonotype has ten or more counts. This chain links TRBV6-2 or TRBV6-3 with TRBJ2-1; D is undetermined. The CDR3 consists of 11 residues. Germline V gene data show CDR1 as MNHEY and CDR2 as SVGEGT. Trimming removed 8 bases from V and 4 bases from J, with 6 bases in between. DNA of the CDR3: TGTGCCAGCTTATTATACAATGAGCAGTTCTTC. Translated: CASLLYNEQFF.

This clonotype was seen many times. The rearrangement joins TRBV7-2 to TRBJ1-1; a weak D match, TRBD1 (6 bases). Trimming shortened V by 5 bases and J by 6 bases, and 19 bases separated the two germline ends. CDR3 length equals 15 residues. Germline loops: CDR1 SGHTA, CDR2 FQGNSA. The CDR3 coding sequence is TGTGCCAGCAGCCTGAACAGGGAGTCGGCCCCTGAAGCTTTCTTT. It translates to CASSLNRESAPEAFF.